This record looks at one T cell receptor (beta chain) sequence and its context. This clonotype was seen at least ten times. Its antigen has not been determined. No base qualities exist here, and no much larger clone lies one base off it. These data come from a study of T cell repertoires in cytomegalovirus infection (dated by TCRdb to between 2018 and 2020). General notes on the study: Recently identified HLA-C-restricted CMV epitopes, whose presentation resists viral immunomodulation, were targeted by peptide stimulations together with well-studied HLA-B-restricted epitopes. The HLA type of each donor mattered for the analysis, because public TCR beta signatures pointed to carriage of CMV infection along with the matching HLA type.

General study outcomes and caveats: Cumulative frequency of public TCR beta family members discriminated carriers of CMV infection plus the relevant HLA type in this cohort and an independent roughly 320-donor cohort. The ex vivo response was dominated by HLA-C-restricted CMV-specific TCR beta clonotypes, which also provided the single most frequent clonotype in two of eight donors.

Instrument used: Illumina HiSeq 1500. TCRdb reprocessed the public reads (quality trimming at Q25 with fastp, clone calling with MiXCR) and kept in-frame beta chains. CDR3 protein duplicates are merged, each entry listing the most common genes and DNA. The sample has some 46,000 distinct CDR3 sequences on record, around 21% of them singletons. The top ten constitute approximately 55% of the sample. The treatment or condition label here, explained by the study, means: in vitro stimulation with specific CMV peptide epitopes to enrich CMV-specific T cells. The source of this sequence is a human donor in good health (CMV status not recorded). Some clones in this sample may be carry-over from other donors' samples. Sample: CD8+ T cells from cultured PBMCs, taken from culture after CMV antigen stimulation.

The CDR3 reads as follows: CASSLALAGPTGELFF. The DNA sequence reads TGTGCCAGCAGTTTAGCGCTGGCAGGGCCCACCGGGGAGCTGTTTTTT. This chain is built from TRBV12-3 or TRBV12-4 and TRBJ2-2; a tentative D match to TRBD1 spans 5 bases. The germline ends are 12 bases apart after V is trimmed by 0 bases and J by 4 bases. The CDR3 covers 16 residues, taking in both the cysteine and the phenylalanine. Of all the DNA, just the CDR3 is kept, 48 bases in frame from base 1.